The following is a TCR beta chain sequence with its context. The CDR3 contains 13 residues. Per the germline V gene, CDR1 is SGHTA and CDR2 is FQGNSA. V was clipped by 4 bases and J by 8 bases; unmatched bases: 4. The sample originates from a study of blood T cell repertoires in COVID-19. Study context: Specimens from acute and convalescent COVID-19 originated in the United States, Italy and Spain. T cells, B-cell-depleted T cells, or PBMCs provided the cDNA or gDNA that served as material.

Under the authors' procedure: Reference gene primers were amplified, and this amplification served to estimate nucleated cell counts. Measured with immunoSEQ multiplex PCR; TCRdb has only the in-frame clones, and not every one. V and J calls plus clone size are reproduced from that table; the DNA served to infer D and trimming. The data contain over 70,000 clones, around three quarters of them seen just once; the ten biggest clones take up around a tenth. The source of this sequence is a woman aged 70-85 years with acute or convalescent COVID-19. The chain recombines TRBV7-2 with TRBJ2-2; 7 bases fit TRBD1. The specimen was peripheral blood. Here the CDR3 DNA reads TGTGCCAGCAGCTACGGACAGGTTGGGGAGCTGTTTTTT. Its protein product is CASSYGQVGELFF.